Detailed here is one T cell receptor (beta chain). Its antigen is not known. Vbeta (60) and Jbeta (13) primers were used in the PCR. Assay: immunoSEQ multiplex PCR; the TCRdb copy retains only in-frame clones and omits some. This sample has 180,000 or so clones, with 65% to 80% found just once. Germline values: CDR1 KGHSH, CDR2 LQKENI. This CDR3 contains 15 residues. With 0 bases removed from V and 8 bases from J, the gap between germline ends came to 16 bases. There were likely unrecorded immune exposures, though donors were nominally healthy when sampled. The sample originates from a study of cytomegalovirus exposure and HLA in healthy donors. Study details: Sequencing of 150 million to 200 million T cells in an earlier analysis found 95 million to 120 million unique TCR beta sequences.

Study outcomes and limitations: The study listed approximately 170 cytomegalovirus-associated TCR beta chains.

The sample consisted of PBMCs. V usage is TRBV18 and J usage is TRBJ1-2; D is ambiguous. This TCR was recovered from a woman aged 30 to 39 in good health and CMV-seropositive. The chain's CDR3 is CASSPPGLTKIGYTF. The CDR3 coding sequence is TGTGCCAGCTCACCACCGGGCCTGACCAAGATAGGCTACACCTTC. Together with reference TRBV18 and TRBJ1-2, the CDR3 gives the full variable domain: NAGVMQNPRHLVRRRGQEARLRCSPMKGHSHVYWYRQLPEEGLKFMVYLQKENIIDESGMPKERFSAEFPKEGPSILRIQQVVRGDSAAYFCASSPPGLTKIGYTFGSGTRLTVV.